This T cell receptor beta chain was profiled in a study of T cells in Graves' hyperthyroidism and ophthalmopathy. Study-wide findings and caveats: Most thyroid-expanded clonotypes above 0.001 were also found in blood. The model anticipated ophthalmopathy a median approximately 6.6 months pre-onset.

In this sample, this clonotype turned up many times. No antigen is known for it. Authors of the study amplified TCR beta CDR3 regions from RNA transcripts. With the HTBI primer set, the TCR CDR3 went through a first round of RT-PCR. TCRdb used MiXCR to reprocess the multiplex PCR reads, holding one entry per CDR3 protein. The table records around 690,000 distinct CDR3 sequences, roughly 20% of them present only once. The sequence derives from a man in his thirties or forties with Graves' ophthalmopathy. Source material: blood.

CDR3 in amino acids: CAWSVQLLNYGYTF. The CDR3 DNA is TGTGCCTGGAGTGTACAACTCCTTAACTATGGCTACACCTTC. V gene TRBV30 combines with J gene TRBJ1-2; D is unresolved. Trimming pared 0 bases from V and 1 base from J, leaving 9 bases between. CDR1 and CDR2 (germline): GTSNPN, SVGIG (reference sequence). The CDR3 spans 14 residues.